The 6 T cell receptor beta chains listed next were all sequenced from one sample in a study of blood T cell repertoires in COVID-19. Sequencing used immunoSEQ multiplex PCR; TCRdb keeps in-frame clones, though not all of them. The repertoire holds some 160,000 clones, with around 80% as singletons. The sample consisted of peripheral blood. Source of these receptors: a man between 65 and 80 years old with active or convalescent COVID-19.

This sequence joins TRBV19 and TRBJ1-2, with 9 bases that match TRBD1. There are 15 residues in the CDR3. Germline assignment: CDR1 LNHDA and CDR2 SQIVND (reference sequence). Trimming removed 5 bases from V and 2 bases from J; junction bases left unmatched: 6. In DNA form, the CDR3 reads TGTGCCAGTAGTGTATCCGGGACAGGGAACTATGGCTACACCTTC. This translates into CASSVSGTGNYGYTF.

The V call is TRBV27, the J call TRBJ2-5; weak D call: TRBD1 (5 bases). V shed 4 bases and J shed 4 bases, with 16 bases lying between them. Germline V lookup: CDR1 MNHEY, CDR2 SMNVEV (reference sequence). This CDR3 comprises 15 residues. CDR3 DNA: TGTGCCAGCAGTTCGGACGGCTGGGGCGGAGAGACCCAGTACTTC. Its translation: CASSSDGWGGETQYF.

The V call is TRBV10-3, the J call TRBJ2-3; perhaps TRBD2 as D (6 bases). The CDR3 is made up of 15 amino acids. The V end lost 4 bases, the J end lost 6 bases, and 17 bases lay between the germline ends. From germline, CDR1 is ENHRY and CDR2 SYGVKD. In DNA, the CDR3 is TGTGCCATCAGTGGGTACCGGGACTTTGGGGATACGCAGTATTTT. This gives the protein CAISGYRDFGDTQYF.

The chain couples TRBV20-1 to TRBJ2-3; a weak D match, TRBD2 (6 bases). This CDR3 is built from 15 residues. Per germline, CDR1 DFQATT and CDR2 SNEGSKA (reference sequence). Trimming pared 3 bases from V and 4 bases from J, leaving 17 bases between. The CDR3: CSASDPRESADTQYF. The CDR3 coding sequence is TGCAGTGCTAGTGATCCACGGGAGTCCGCAGATACGCAGTATTTT.

The chain carries TRBV5-5 and TRBJ1-4, with TRBD1 matching 7 bases. Trimming took 4 bases from V and 4 from J; bases not matched to a gene: 7. The CDR3 covers 15 residues. Germline CDR1 and CDR2: SGHKS and YYEKEE (reference sequence). The CDR3 DNA is TGTGCCAGCAGCGGGACAGCCGACAATAATGAAAAACTGTTTTTT. Amino acids: CASSGTADNNEKLFF. The variable domain in full, completed from reference TRBV5-5 and TRBJ1-4, reads DAGVTQSPTHLIKTRGQQVTLRCSPISGHKSVSWYQQVLGQGPQFIFQYYEKEERGRGNFPDRFSARQFPNYSSELNVNALLLGDSALYLCASSGTADNNEKLFFGSGTQLSVL.

The J gene is TRBJ2-3, the V gene TRBV23-1, with 7 nucleotides matching TRBD1. TRBV23-1 is classed as an ORF, of uncertain function. This CDR3 has 15 amino acids. Losses at the gene ends were 7 bases for V and 2 bases for J; bases not matched to a gene: 9. CDR3 coding DNA: TGCGCCAGCAAGGGGCCGGGACAGCTCACAGATACGCAGTATTTT. Amino acids: CASKGPGQLTDTQYF.